This T cell receptor beta chain was documented in a study of post-analysis software for immune sequencing data. Study outcomes and limitations: Compared against controls, patients with multiple sclerosis displayed significantly lower normalized Chao1 diversity. TRBV segments more frequent in patients than in controls numbered several and included TRBV5-6, TRBV5-1 and TRBV20-1.

Germline assignment: CDR1 KGHDR and CDR2 SFDVKD. With 2 bases removed from V and 8 bases from J, the gap between germline ends came to 12 bases. This CDR3 is 14 amino acids long. Unique molecular identifiers had been added to the TCR beta cDNA libraries. Via MiXCR, TCRdb re-called the PCR reads, giving one row per CDR3 protein. The sample holds over 300,000 distinct CDR3 sequences; about a third are singletons and the top ten take under 15%. A few counts support this clonotype. The antigen is unknown. The chain has TRBV24-1 and TRBJ2-1; D is perhaps TRBD1 (5 bases). The clonotype was recovered from a girl aged 5-17 years with multiple sclerosis. Material for sequencing was blood. CDR3 sequence reads: CATSDSARVYEQFF. The DNA of the CDR3 is TGTGCCACCAGTGATTCTGCCAGGGTCTATGAGCAGTTCTTC.